This T cell receptor beta chain was captured in a study of T cell changes during pregnancy in multiple sclerosis. Libraries were prepared by immunoSEQ multiplex PCR; TCRdb keeps only in-frame clonotypes and omits some of them. The sample carries around 64,000 clones, over 90% recorded once. V was trimmed by 5 bases and J by 10 bases, leaving 12 bases between them. Germline loops: CDR1 SEHNR, CDR2 FQNEAQ (reference sequence). The CDR3 is 12 amino acids. This chain links TRBV7-9 with TRBJ2-1; D remains ambiguous. The sample was CD8+ T cells from peripheral blood mononuclear cells, taken in the third trimester of pregnancy. The source of this sequence is a female donor with multiple sclerosis, enrolled in a pregnancy study. CDR3 region: CASSQRRHEQFF. The CDR3 DNA follows: TGTGCCAGCAGCCAACGGCGGCACGAGCAGTTCTTC.